The 20 T cell receptor beta chains in this list originate from one sample, sequenced in a study of blood T cell repertoires in COVID-19. Measured with immunoSEQ multiplex PCR; TCRdb has only the in-frame clones, and not every one. The sample carries about 480,000 clones, roughly nine tenths recorded once. The sequencing sample was made of peripheral blood. The source is a woman aged 45-65 years with COVID-19, enrolled during active disease.

The chain is built from TRBV18 and TRBJ1-2, with D possibly TRBD1 on 6 matching bases. CDR3 size: 13 residues. CDR1 and CDR2 (germline): KGHSH, LQKENI. Trimming took off 1 base at V and 8 bases at J, with 11 bases between the two ends. The CDR3 nucleotides are TGTGCCAGCTCACCACGGACAGAGAACGGCTACACCTTC. It encodes CASSPRTENGYTF.

The genes are TRBV13 and TRBJ1-5; D not certain. Trimming removed 2 bases from V and 0 bases from J, with 8 bases in between. The germline gives CDR1 PRHDT, CDR2 FYEKMQ (reference sequence). This CDR3 has 15 residues. Here the CDR3 DNA reads TGTGCCAGCAGCTTAAGTGGGCATAGCAATCAGCCCCAGCATTTT. Amino acid sequence: CASSLSGHSNQPQHF.

The chain links TRBV6-6 to TRBJ1-4, with 9 bases fitting TRBD1. This CDR3 has 15 residues. Trimming removed 0 bases from V and 4 bases from J; junction bases left unmatched: 0. Germline CDR1 MNHNY, CDR2 SVGAGI (reference sequence). The CDR3 DNA sequence: TGTGCCAGCAGTTACTCGGGACAGGGTAATGAAAAACTGTTTTTT. Amino acid sequence: CASSYSGQGNEKLFF.

This clone was counted between two and nine times. The chain carries TRBV5-1 and TRBJ1-2, with 9 bases aligning to TRBD1. The CDR3 sequence is 15 residues long. V shed 3 bases and J 5 bases; nucleotides not matched to a gene: 8. Per germline, CDR1 SGHRS and CDR2 YFSETQ. CDR3 sequence: CASSSGGQGLYGYTF. CDR3 DNA: TGCGCCAGCAGCTCGGGGGGACAGGGACTTTATGGCTACACCTTC. Complete variable domain (other parts from reference TRBV5-1 and TRBJ1-2): KAGVTQTPRYLIKTRGQQVTLSCSPISGHRSVSWYQQTPGQGLQFLFEYFSETQRNKGNFPGRFSGRQFSNSRSEMNVSTLELGDSALYLCASSSGGQGLYGYTFGSGTRLTVV.

This clone appeared a single time. J is TRBJ2-3 and V is TRBV10-3, with a tentative D call TRBD2 (5 bases). The CDR3 is 12 amino acids. Germline CDR1 is ENHRY and CDR2 is SYGVKD. Trimming pared 3 bases from V and 5 bases from J, leaving 6 bases between. The CDR3 coding sequence is TGTGCCATCAGTGAAGAGGGAGATACGCAGTATTTT. Its protein is CAISEEGDTQYF.

The DNA of the CDR3 is TGTGCCAGCAGTTTGACAACGGGGGGAACGTATAGCTCCTACAATGAGCAGTTCTTC. This sequence encodes CASSLTTGGTYSSYNEQFF. The V call is TRBV27, the J call TRBJ2-1; 7 bases align to TRBD2. The V gene end was trimmed by 3 bases and the J gene end by 0 bases; junction bases not matched to a gene: 14. This CDR3 region has 19 residues. The germline gives CDR1 MNHEY, CDR2 SMNVEV (reference sequence).

In nucleotides, the CDR3 is TGTGCAAGTCGCTTAGTACGGGCGGGGAAATTCTACGAGCAGTACTTC. This codes for CASRLVRAGKFYEQYF. J is TRBJ2-7 and V is TRBV12-2; the DNA was not used to check the table's D call, TRBD2. TRBV12-2 is given as a pseudogene. This CDR3 has 16 amino acids.

This clone came up once. The chain recombines TRBV30 with TRBJ2-2; D call uncertain. The CDR3 runs to 16 residues. Germline V gene data show CDR1 as GTSNPN and CDR2 as SVGIG (reference sequence). Trimming removed 1 base from V and 1 base from J, with 13 bases in between. The CDR3 protein is CAWSALWQVNTGELFF. The CDR3 DNA reads as TGTGCCTGGAGTGCACTCTGGCAGGTGAACACCGGGGAGCTGTTTTTT.

As to this clone: At one end, the junction sequence differs from germline, possibly due to a read error. The chain has TRBV12-5 and TRBJ2-7; D is undetermined. The germline V gene has CDR1 LGHNT and CDR2 FRNRAP. The CDR3 extends over 10 amino acids. DNA of the CDR3: TGTGCTAGTGGTTTGGTAGCTCCTGACTTC. Translating it yields CASGLVAPDF.

The V and J genes are TRBV27 and TRBJ2-1; D not resolved. Trimming pared 6 bases from V and 0 bases from J, leaving 6 bases between. CDR1 and CDR2 (germline): MNHEY, SMNVEV (reference sequence). The CDR3 totals 13 residues. The CDR3 region is CASSLNSYNEQFF. The DNA for the CDR3 is TGTGCCAGCAGCCTAAACTCCTACAATGAGCAGTTCTTC.

The rearrangement uses TRBV11-1 and TRBJ1-1; D is unclear. Germline CDR1 and CDR2: SGHAT and FQDESV (reference sequence). The CDR3 length is 14 residues. Between the trimmed V and J ends, which lost 1 base and 1 base, there was a span of 7 bases. The CDR3 protein is CASSLGAGNTEAFF. CDR3 coding DNA: TGTGCCAGCAGCTTAGGGGCGGGGAACACTGAAGCTTTCTTT.

The genes are TRBV5-6 and TRBJ2-7; possibly TRBD1 for D (6 bases). CDR1 and CDR2 from the germline V gene are SGHDT and YYEEEE. The V and J ends lost 7 bases and 7 bases respectively, with 18 bases between them. CDR3 size: 13 residues. CDR3 loop: CASAQGPGYEQYF. CDR3 nucleotide sequence: TGTGCCAGCGCCCAGGGGCCCGGTTATGAGCAGTACTTC. Full variable domain (remainder filled in from reference TRBV5-6 and TRBJ2-7): DAGVTQSPTHLIKTRGQQVTLRCSPKSGHDTVSWYQQALGQGPQFIFQYYEEEERQRGNFPDRFSGHQFPNYSSELNVNALLLGDSALYLCASAQGPGYEQYFGPGTRLTVT.

The chain links TRBV7-9 to TRBJ1-5; 8 bases line up with TRBD1. Unmatched junction bases numbered 12, after V lost 5 bases and J lost 3 bases. The CDR3 has 17 amino acids. Germline loops: CDR1 SEHNR, CDR2 FQNEAQ (reference sequence). The CDR3 bases are TGTGCCAGCAGCCCCGGACGACAGGGGCTTCCCAATCAGCCCCAGCATTTT. Translation gives CASSPGRQGLPNQPQHF.

In nucleotides, the CDR3 is TGTGCCAGCAGCTTAGGGGACAGGGGATTGAACACTGAAGCTTTCTTT. This translates into CASSLGDRGLNTEAFF. This chain links TRBV13 with TRBJ1-1, with 9 nucleotides matching TRBD1. The germline V gene has CDR1 PRHDT and CDR2 FYEKMQ (reference sequence). V trimming: 0 bases; J trimming: 0 bases; junction bases outside the gene matches: 2. CDR3 length equals 16 residues.

The chain recombines TRBV3-1 (or the pseudogene TRBV3-2) with TRBJ1-3; D possibly corresponds to TRBD1 (5 bases). V was cut by 0 bases and J by 4 bases, with 10 bases left in between. Germline lookup yields CDR1 LGHDT and CDR2 YNNKEL (reference sequence). This CDR3 spans 15 amino acids. The DNA of the CDR3 is TGTGCCAGCAGCCAAGACTTACAGGCGGGAAACACCATATATTTT. Its protein product is CASSQDLQAGNTIYF.

This sequence joins TRBV28 and TRBJ1-1, with no clear D. V was clipped by 8 bases and J by 1 base, with 5 bases between them. The CDR3 has 11 residues. Looked up from germline, CDR1 is MDHEN and CDR2 is SYDVKM. The DNA of the CDR3 is TGTGCCAGCCGCGGGAACACTGAAGCTTTCTTT. It specifies CASRGNTEAFF.

The chain carries TRBV2 and TRBJ2-7; TRBD1 matches at 8 bases. Trimming took 7 bases from V and 6 from J; bases not matched to a gene: 5. CDR1 and CDR2 (germline): SNHLY, FYNNEI. CDR3 length equals 12 residues. CDR3 in amino acids: CASTQDRGEQYF. The CDR3 DNA reads as TGTGCCAGCACCCAAGACAGGGGCGAGCAGTACTTC.

Remarks on this clone: A read error may produce the germline difference seen at one junction end. The gene calls are TRBV7-9 and TRBJ2-7, with 8 bases fitting TRBD1. The CDR3 is 12 residues long. The germline gives CDR1 SEHNR, CDR2 FQNEAQ (reference sequence). CDR3 bases: TGTGCCAGCAGCTTAGAGGCCCGGGACAGGCACTTC. Translated, it gives CASSLEARDRHF. Full variable domain (remainder filled in from reference TRBV7-9 and TRBJ2-7): DTGVSQNPRHKITKRGQNVTFRCDPISEHNRLYWYRQTLGQGPEFLTYFQNEAQLEKSRLLSDRFSAERPKGSFSTLEIQRTEQGDSAMYLCASSLEARDRHFGPGTRLTVT.

This chain joins TRBV5-1 and TRBJ2-3; 9 bases are shared with TRBD1. There are 14 residues in the CDR3. Germline loops: CDR1 SGHRS, CDR2 YFSETQ. V shed 2 bases, J shed 5 bases, and the junction held 3 bases outside the gene matches. DNA for the CDR3: TGCGCCAGCAGCTTAGACAGGGGGGGAGATACGCAGTATTTT. Protein: CASSLDRGGDTQYF.

The rearrangement joins TRBV19 to TRBJ2-3; 10 nucleotides agree with TRBD1. Germline CDR1 LNHDA, CDR2 SQIVND (reference sequence). Trimming removed 4 bases from V and 6 bases from J; junction bases left unmatched: 7. This CDR3 spans 15 amino acids. The CDR3 DNA is TGTGCCAGTAGTAACCGGGACAGGGGATACGATACGCAGTATTTT. Amino acid sequence: CASSNRDRGYDTQYF.